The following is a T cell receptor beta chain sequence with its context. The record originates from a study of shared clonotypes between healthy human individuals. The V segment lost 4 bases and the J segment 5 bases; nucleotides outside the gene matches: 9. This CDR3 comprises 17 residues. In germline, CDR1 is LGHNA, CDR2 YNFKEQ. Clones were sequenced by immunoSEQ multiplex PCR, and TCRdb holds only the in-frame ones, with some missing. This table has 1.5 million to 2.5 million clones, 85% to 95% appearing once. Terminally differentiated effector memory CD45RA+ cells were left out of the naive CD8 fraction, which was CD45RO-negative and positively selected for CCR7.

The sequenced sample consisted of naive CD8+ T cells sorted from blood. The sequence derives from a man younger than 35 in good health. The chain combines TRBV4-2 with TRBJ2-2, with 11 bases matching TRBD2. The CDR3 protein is CASSPLTGLAATGELFF. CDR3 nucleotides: TGTGCCAGCAGCCCCCTAACGGGACTAGCGGCAACCGGGGAGCTGTTTTTT.